A single T cell receptor beta chain is shown here with its context. This entry is derived from a study of OX40 agonist ivuxolimab in advanced cancers. Germline CDR1 and CDR2: GTSNPN and SVGIG (reference sequence). After removal of 4 bases from V and 8 bases from J, the junction contained 5 bases not matched to a gene. The CDR3 length is 12 residues. The repertoire was sequenced with immunoSEQ multiplex PCR; TCRdb's copy has only in-frame clones and lacks some. Seen here are about 76,000 clones, over 75% observed once, and the top ten hold around 7.2%. The chain has TRBV30 and TRBJ1-2; 9 bases align to TRBD1. The sample consisted of CD4+ or CD8+ T cells sorted from blood, taken in a trial of the OX40 agonist ivuxolimab. The sequence was obtained from an adult with an advanced solid tumor such as melanoma, head and neck, liver or kidney cancer. CDR3 sequence reads: CAWTGTGRGYTF. CDR3 coding DNA: TGTGCCTGGACTGGGACAGGGCGAGGCTACACCTTC.